This is a list of T cell receptor beta chains from one sample in a study of CD8 T cells in Susac syndrome. TCRdb processed the immunoSEQ multiplex PCR reads anew with MiXCR; each CDR3 protein has one entry. The sample yields roughly 150,000 distinct CDR3 sequences, approximately 94% seen once. Sequencing was carried out using CD4+ T cells from PBMCs. Receptors originate from a human donor with multiple sclerosis. Both conserved end residues are trimmed from each CDR3. The order of the fields is J gene, V gene, CDR3 protein.

TRBJ2-7 | TRBV4-3 | ASSQDGWAEQY
TRBJ2-3 | TRBV25-1 | ASSATGTSTDTQY
TRBJ1-1 | TRBV9 | ASSVDVGSHTEAF
TRBJ2-2 | TRBV21-1 | ASSTHSGGTGELF
TRBJ2-2 | TRBV20-1 | SARDSGRNTGELF
TRBJ1-1 | TRBV18 | ASSPGVESPEAF
TRBJ2-5 | TRBV9 | ASSVSGARETQY
TRBJ2-5 | TRBV29-1 | SVATSGEETQY
TRBJ1-1 | TRBV25-1 | ASSDPQRRGEAF
TRBJ2-1 | TRBV24-1 | ATSDPGGEGQNEQF
TRBJ1-3 | TRBV29-1 | SVGSEGDGRNTIY
TRBJ1-1 | TRBV7-6 | ASSLSLRDINTEAF
TRBJ2-5 | TRBV5-4 | ASSLELAGATQY
TRBJ1-5 | TRBV6-1 | ASSEEGARPQH